Below, 18 T cell receptor beta chains from the same sample are listed, as sequenced in a study of T-cell memory formation after mild COVID-19. TCRdb processed the 5' RACE reads anew with MiXCR; each CDR3 protein has one entry. The table shows roughly 86,000 distinct CDR3 sequences, with roughly 16% occurring only once. Sequencing was carried out using PBMCs or a T cell subset sorted from them (not recorded which). The origin of the receptors is a man younger than 30 who had mild COVID-19 (a few samples of this study predate the infection). Cell type and time point are not known.

In this sample, this clonotype turned up a few times. This CDR3 reads CASTQVAGGETQYF. The CDR3 nucleotides are TGTGCCAGCACCCAGGTGGCAGGGGGAGAGACCCAGTACTTC. This chain uses TRBV7-2 with TRBJ2-5, with 7 bases fitting TRBD1. J lost 4 bases, V lost 7 bases, and 9 bases had no gene match. The length of the CDR3 is 14 residues. The V gene's germline CDR1 is SGHTA and CDR2 FQGNSA.

This clonotype has only a few counts. This chain joins TRBV27 and TRBJ2-5; D possibly corresponds to TRBD1 (6 bases). The CDR3 length is 16 residues. The germline gives CDR1 MNHEY, CDR2 SMNVEV (reference sequence). V lost 5 bases and J 4 bases, leaving 20 bases between the germline ends. CDR3 region: CASSTLLGDISETQYF. CDR3 nucleotide sequence: TGTGCCAGCAGTACGTTACTGGGGGACATTTCAGAGACCCAGTACTTC.

V usage is TRBV4-3 and J usage is TRBJ2-5; 8 nucleotides agree with TRBD1. Germline V lookup: CDR1 LGHNA, CDR2 YSLEER. The V gene end was trimmed by 0 bases and the J gene end by 2 bases; junction bases not matched to a gene: 2. This CDR3 is 15 amino acids long. CDR3 sequence: CASSQEDRGQETQYF. The CDR3 nucleotides are TGCGCCAGCAGCCAAGAAGACAGGGGTCAAGAGACCCAGTACTTC.

This clonotype came up a few times. The V gene is TRBV6-5, the J gene TRBJ2-3, with D perhaps TRBD1 (5 bases). Trimming removed 5 bases at V and 1 base at J, with 16 bases between. This CDR3 comprises 16 residues. CDR1 is MNHEY, CDR2 SVGAGI, per germline. CDR3 sequence (DNA): TGTGCCAGCAGTGAAACGACAGTTTTAGGCACAGATACGCAGTATTTT. Translated: CASSETTVLGTDTQYF.

There are many counts of this clonotype. The chain employs TRBV5-6 and TRBJ2-5; TRBD2 aligns across 7 bases. CDR1 and CDR2 from the germline V gene are SGHDT and YYEEEE. The V gene end was trimmed by 3 bases and the J gene end by 2 bases; junction bases not matched to a gene: 4. The CDR3 has 14 residues. In DNA, the CDR3 is TGTGCCAGCAGCTCGCCCGGGAGGCAAGAGACCCAGTACTTC. Encoded protein: CASSSPGRQETQYF. Variable domain in full (rest from reference TRBV5-6 and TRBJ2-5): DAGVTQSPTHLIKTRGQQVTLRCSPKSGHDTVSWYQQALGQGPQFIFQYYEEEERQRGNFPDRFSGHQFPNYSSELNVNALLLGDSALYLCASSSPGRQETQYFGPGTRLLVL.

This rearrangement joins TRBV9 to TRBJ1-1; D unresolved. Trimming cost V 5 bases and J 7 bases, with 18 bases left between them. The CDR3 totals 14 residues. The germline CDR1 and CDR2 sequences are SGDLS and YYNGEE. CDR3 sequence reads: CASSSGRAANEAFF. The DNA of the CDR3 is TGTGCCAGCAGTAGTGGACGGGCCGCAAATGAAGCTTTCTTT.

The chain has TRBV29-1 and TRBJ1-5; maybe TRBD1 (5 bases). Per germline, CDR1 SQVTM and CDR2 ANQGSEA. V was cut by 0 bases and J by 6 bases, with 9 bases left in between. The length of the CDR3 is 13 residues. The CDR3 coding sequence is TGCAGCGTTGAAGAGGGGGGGGGTCAGCCCCAGCATTTT. Protein product: CSVEEGGGQPQHF.

J is TRBJ1-1 and V is TRBV5-5; D unclear. Germline V lookup: CDR1 SGHKS, CDR2 YYEKEE (reference sequence). Between the trimmed V and J ends, which lost 4 bases and 2 bases, there was a span of 9 bases. The CDR3 length is 13 residues. The CDR3 spells CASSHETNTEAFF. In nucleotides, the CDR3 is TGTGCCAGCAGCCACGAGACAAACACTGAAGCTTTCTTT.

This chain joins TRBV4-3 and TRBJ2-3; TRBD2 aligns across 12 bases. The CDR3 has 17 residues. The V and J ends lost 0 bases and 4 bases, in that order; junction bases with no gene match: 5. Germline-derived CDR1 and CDR2 are LGHNA and YSLEER. CDR3 nucleotide sequence: TGCGCCAGCAGCCAAGAGGCGGCTAGCGGGGGGGCAGATACGCAGTATTTT. Its translation: CASSQEAASGGADTQYF.

The rearrangement uses TRBV6-5 and TRBJ2-7; D is possibly TRBD1 (6 bases). The V gene's germline CDR1 is MNHEY and CDR2 SVGAGI. This CDR3 has 15 amino acids. V gave up 5 bases and J gave up 4 bases, with 18 bases separating them. The CDR3 DNA reads as TGTGCCAGCAGTCCCCGACAGGTATCCTGGTACGAGCAGTACTTC. Protein product: CASSPRQVSWYEQYF.

V is TRBV6-6 and J is TRBJ1-2; D remains ambiguous. There are 14 residues in the CDR3. V was cut by 0 bases and J by 2 bases, with 7 bases left in between. Per germline, CDR1 MNHNY and CDR2 SVGAGI (reference sequence). The CDR3 DNA sequence: TGTGCCAGCAGTTACTCAGCGGGGAACTATGGCTACACCTTC. Its protein is CASSYSAGNYGYTF.

This sequence joins TRBV5-4 and TRBJ2-6; D gene unclear. V was cut by 10 bases and J by 0 bases, with 8 bases left in between. The CDR3 length is 13 residues. CDR1 SGHNT and CDR2 YYREEE come from the germline V gene (reference sequence). CDR3 protein: CAGVYSGANVLTF. The CDR3, as DNA: TGTGCCGGGGTGTACTCTGGGGCCAACGTCCTGACTTTC.

The J gene is TRBJ2-7, the V gene TRBV4-3; no reliable D call. Germline V gene data show CDR1 as LGHNA and CDR2 as YSLEER. The CDR3 runs to 12 residues. The germline V and J ends were trimmed by 4 bases and 7 bases, with 11 bases remaining between them. The CDR3 region has the DNA TGCGCCAGCAGCCTTATCCCATGGGAGCAGTACGTC. It is translated as CASSLIPWEQYV.

The chain uses TRBV5-6 and TRBJ2-6; no firm D call. The CDR3 runs 18 residues. Germline V CDR1 and CDR2: SGHDT, YYEEEE. The V gene lost 0 bases and the J gene lost 0 bases, with 13 bases spanning the gap. In nucleotides, the CDR3 is TGTGCCAGCAGCTTGGGTACAGTCTTGGTCTCTGGGGCCAACGTCCTGACTTTC. It encodes CASSLGTVLVSGANVLTF.

This chain joins TRBV7-9 and TRBJ1-1; no clear D. The CDR3 consists of 16 residues. V was shortened by 1 base and J by 0 bases, with 12 bases between the two germline ends. Germline V gene data show CDR1 as SEHNR and CDR2 as FQNEAQ (reference sequence). CDR3 amino acids: CASSLGDPVMNTEAFF. The CDR3 DNA reads as TGTGCCAGCAGCTTAGGTGATCCAGTTATGAACACTGAAGCTTTCTTT.

This clonotype was counted a few times. J is TRBJ2-3 and V is TRBV10-3; D may be TRBD2 (6 bases). Trimming took 6 bases from V and 0 from J, leaving 22 bases between them. Germline-derived CDR1 and CDR2 are ENHRY and SYGVKD. CDR3 length: 18 amino acids. The CDR3 nucleotides are TGTGCCATCAGCGGGGCGCCCGGGGGACGCCCTAGCACAGATACGCAGTATTTT. This encodes CAISGAPGGRPSTDTQYF.

This clonotype has at least ten counts. The rearrangement joins TRBV5-5 to TRBJ2-7; D perhaps matches TRBD1 (6 bases). CDR3 length equals 15 residues. V gave up 2 bases and J gave up 0 bases, with 12 bases separating them. Germline-derived CDR1 and CDR2 are SGHKS and YYEKEE (reference sequence). This CDR3 reads CASSFVPRGSYEQYV. The CDR3 coding sequence is TGTGCCAGCAGCTTCGTACCCAGGGGCTCCTACGAGCAGTACGTC.

This clonotype was recorded a few times. Since the CDR3 does not end with the conserved phenylalanine or tryptophan, this likely comes from a read error. Because the CDR3's place on the DNA is in doubt, the DNA is left out and the CDR3 is given as listed by TCRdb. V and J are TRBV9 and TRBJ2-1; the table assigns TRBD2, which was not confirmed against the DNA. Germline V gene sequence: CDR1 SGDLS, CDR2 YYNGEE. The CDR3 totals 16 residues, both ends included. The CDR3 spells CASSPSILSSWGGPLL.